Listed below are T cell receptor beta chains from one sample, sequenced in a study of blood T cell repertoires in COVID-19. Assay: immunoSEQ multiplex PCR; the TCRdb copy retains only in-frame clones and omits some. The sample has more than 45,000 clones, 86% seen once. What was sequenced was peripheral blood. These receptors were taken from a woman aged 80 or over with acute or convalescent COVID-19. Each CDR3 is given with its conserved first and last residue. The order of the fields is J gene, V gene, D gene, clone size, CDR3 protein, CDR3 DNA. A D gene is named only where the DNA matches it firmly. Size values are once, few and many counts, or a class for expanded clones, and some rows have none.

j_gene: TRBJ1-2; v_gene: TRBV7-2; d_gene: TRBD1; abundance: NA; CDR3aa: CASSLGTGNGYTF; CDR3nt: TGTGCCAGCAGCCTCGGGACAGGGAATGGCTACACCTTC
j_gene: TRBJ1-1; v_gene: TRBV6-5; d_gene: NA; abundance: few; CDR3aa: CASSYSVGSGAEAFF; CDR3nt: TGTGCCAGCAGTTACTCGGTAGGGTCAGGGGCTGAAGCTTTCTTT
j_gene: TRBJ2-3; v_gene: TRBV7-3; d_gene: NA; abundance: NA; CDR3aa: CASSLEGVTDTQYF; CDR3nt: TGTGCCAGCAGCTTAGAGGGGGTCACAGATACGCAGTATTTT
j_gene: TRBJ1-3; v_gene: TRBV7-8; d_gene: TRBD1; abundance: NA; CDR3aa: CASSLAWGDRADTIYF; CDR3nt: TGTGCCAGCAGCCTAGCATGGGGGGACAGGGCGGACACCATATATTTT
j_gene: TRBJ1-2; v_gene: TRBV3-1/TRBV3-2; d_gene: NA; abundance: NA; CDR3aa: CASSQWEDLANYGYTF; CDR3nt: TGTGCCAGCAGCCAGTGGGAGGACTTAGCTAACTATGGCTACACCTTC
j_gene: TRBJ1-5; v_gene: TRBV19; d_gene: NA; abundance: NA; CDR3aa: CASSAPIVGDQPQHF; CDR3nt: TGTGCCAGTAGTGCACCCATCGTCGGTGATCAGCCCCAGCATTTT
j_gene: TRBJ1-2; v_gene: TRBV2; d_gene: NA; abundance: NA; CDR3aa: CASGTGAGGYGYTF; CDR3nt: TGTGCCAGCGGAACAGGCGCCGGGGGGTATGGCTACACCTTC
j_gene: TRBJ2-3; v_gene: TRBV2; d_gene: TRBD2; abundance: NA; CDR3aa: CASRRTSGGPQIATQYF; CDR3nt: TGTGCCAGCAGACGGACTAGCGGGGGCCCACAGATTGCTACGCAGTATTTT
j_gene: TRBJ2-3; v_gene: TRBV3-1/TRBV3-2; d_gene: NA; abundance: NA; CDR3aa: CASSQSSTDTQYF; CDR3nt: TGTGCCAGCAGCCAATCTAGCACAGATACGCAGTATTTT
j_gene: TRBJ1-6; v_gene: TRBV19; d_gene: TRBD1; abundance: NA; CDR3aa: CASSEQGGNSPLHF; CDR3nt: TGTGCCAGTAGTGAACAGGGGGGAAATTCACCCCTCCACTTT